Following are 11 T cell receptor beta chains from one sample sequenced in a study of T-cell memory formation after mild COVID-19. TCRdb recomputed calls from the 5' RACE reads with MiXCR, one row per CDR3 protein. The sample yields over 250,000 distinct CDR3 sequences, approximately 15% seen once. The sample consisted of PBMCs or a T cell subset sorted from them (not recorded which). The receptors stem from a man aged 18 to 30 who had mild COVID-19 (a few samples of this study predate the infection). Cell type and time point are not known.

The chain links TRBV6-2 or TRBV6-3 to TRBJ2-7; 7 bases match TRBD2. The length of the CDR3 is 13 residues. Germline V gene data show CDR1 as MNHEY and CDR2 as SVGEGT. J gave up 3 bases and V 5 bases, and 4 bases lay outside the gene matches. CDR3: CASSRAGLYEQYV. The CDR3 DNA is TGTGCCAGCAGTCGAGCGGGGCTCTACGAGCAGTACGTC.

V usage is TRBV5-1 and J usage is TRBJ1-4; maybe TRBD1 (5 bases). Germline V gene data show CDR1 as SGHRS and CDR2 as YFSETQ. Trimming pared 4 bases from V and 8 bases from J, leaving 15 bases between. The CDR3 runs 14 residues. CDR3: CASSPGQGVEKLFF. The CDR3 DNA reads as TGCGCCAGCAGCCCGGGGCAGGGTGTGGAAAAACTGTTTTTT.

This clonotype appeared a few times. The V call is TRBV28, the J call TRBJ1-6, with no clear D. Germline V gene data show CDR1 as MDHEN and CDR2 as SYDVKM. Trimming removed 6 bases at V and 0 bases at J, with 12 bases between. The CDR3 spans 16 residues. Here the CDR3 DNA reads TGTGCCAGCAGGCGCACTGTGCTCTCCTATAATTCACCCCTCCACTTT. Amino acid sequence: CASRRTVLSYNSPLHF.

By frequency in the sample, this clonotype is medium-sized (0.01 to 0.1%). The rearrangement uses TRBV3-1 and TRBJ2-3; D perhaps matches TRBD1 (9 bases). The CDR3 totals 22 residues. Germline assignment: CDR1 LGHDT and CDR2 YNNKEL (reference sequence). V was cut by 2 bases and J by 2 bases, with 32 bases left in between. The CDR3 DNA sequence: TGTGCCAGCAGCCAACTAACTTGGGAGGGACAGGGCTTAGCGGGGTCCACAGATACGCAGTATTTT. Its protein product is CASSQLTWEGQGLAGSTDTQYF.

The table lists this clonotype with a few counts. V and J are TRBV9 and TRBJ2-1; 9 nucleotides agree with TRBD2. CDR1 and CDR2 (germline): SGDLS, YYNGEE. V dropped 0 bases and J dropped 8; count of bases not matched to a gene: 3. CDR3 length: 14 amino acids. DNA of the CDR3: TGTGCCAGCAGCGTAGACGGCGGGGGGGATGAGCAGTTCTTC. Amino acid sequence: CASSVDGGGDEQFF.

This chain links TRBV7-9 with TRBJ2-1; unclear D gene. The CDR3 runs to 15 residues. Trimming took off 5 bases at V and 1 base at J, with 12 bases between the two ends. Germline CDR1 and CDR2: SEHNR and FQNEAQ (reference sequence). The CDR3 region is CASSPPGGSYNEQFF. The CDR3 coding sequence is TGTGCCAGCAGCCCCCCCGGTGGGTCCTACAATGAGCAGTTCTTC.

This clonotype has a handful of counts. This chain uses TRBV20-1 with TRBJ2-4; TRBD1 is a possible D gene (5 bases). V lost 6 bases and J lost 6, with 21 bases in between. The CDR3 loop spans 15 amino acids. The germline gives CDR1 DFQATT, CDR2 SNEGSKA (reference sequence). CDR3 loop: CSARSVKGSGNIQYF. The CDR3 DNA reads TGCAGTGCCCGCTCCGTGAAGGGGTCGGGAAACATTCAGTACTTC.

This sequence joins TRBV20-1 and TRBJ2-3, with TRBD2 identical over 13 bases. The CDR3 contains 15 residues. V dropped 0 bases and J dropped 7; count of bases not matched to a gene: 4. Germline values: CDR1 DFQATT, CDR2 SNEGSKA (reference sequence). The CDR3 loop is CSARDPGTSGNTQYF. Written as DNA, the CDR3 is TGCAGTGCTAGAGACCCCGGGACTAGCGGGAATACGCAGTATTTT.

This clonotype occurred a few times. V is TRBV9 and J is TRBJ2-1; TRBD2 agrees at 10 bases. The CDR3 contains 14 residues. Looked up from germline, CDR1 is SGDLS and CDR2 is YYNGEE. V lost 6 bases and J lost 4; bases outside the gene matches: 4. The CDR3 sequence is CASNSGGEYNEQFF. CDR3 DNA sequence: TGTGCCAGCAACAGCGGGGGGGAATACAATGAGCAGTTCTTC.

This clonotype has just a few counts. The CDR3 is CASSQERELYGYTF. CDR3 DNA: TGCGCCAGCAGCCAAGAGAGAGAGCTCTATGGCTACACCTTC. J is TRBJ1-2 and V is TRBV4-3; D call uncertain. This CDR3 spans 14 amino acids. Germline CDR1 LGHNA, CDR2 YSLEER. The V gene lost 0 bases and the J gene lost 4 bases, with 9 bases spanning the gap.

The V and J genes are TRBV9 and TRBJ1-5; a possible D gene is TRBD1 (5 bases). Germline V gene sequence: CDR1 SGDLS, CDR2 YYNGEE. V lost 0 bases and J lost 0, with 13 bases in between. This CDR3 has 17 residues. The CDR3 DNA sequence: TGTGCCAGCAGCGTAGCTGCTGGACATTATAGCAATCAGCCCCAGCATTTT. Amino acid sequence: CASSVAAGHYSNQPQHF.